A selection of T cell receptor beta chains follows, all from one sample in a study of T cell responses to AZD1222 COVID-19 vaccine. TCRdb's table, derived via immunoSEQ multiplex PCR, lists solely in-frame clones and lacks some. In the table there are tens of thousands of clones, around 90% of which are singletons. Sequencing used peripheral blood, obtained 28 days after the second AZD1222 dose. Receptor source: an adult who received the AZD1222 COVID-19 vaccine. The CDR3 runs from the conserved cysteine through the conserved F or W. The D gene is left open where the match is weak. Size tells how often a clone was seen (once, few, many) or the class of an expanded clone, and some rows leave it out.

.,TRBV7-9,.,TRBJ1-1,TGTGCCAGCAGCTTAGACCGGACTGAAGCTTTCTTT,CASSLDRTEAFF
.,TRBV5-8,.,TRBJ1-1,TGTGCCAGCAGCTTGGGAGGTGCGGCGCGCACTGAAGCTTTCTTT,CASSLGGAARTEAFF
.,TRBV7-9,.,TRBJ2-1,TGTGCCAGCAGCTTATATGATTGGGTATCCGATGAGCAGTTCTTC,CASSLYDWVSDEQFF
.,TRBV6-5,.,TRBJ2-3,TGTGCCAGCCTTCGCACAGATACGCAGTATTTT,CASLRTDTQYF
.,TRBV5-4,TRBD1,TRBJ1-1,TGTGCCAGCAGCACCAAGGACAGGGTCAACACTGAAGCTTTCTTT,CASSTKDRVNTEAFF
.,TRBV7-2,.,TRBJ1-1,TGTGCCAGCAGCTTAGGGGACGTAAACACTGAAGCTTTCTTT,CASSLGDVNTEAFF
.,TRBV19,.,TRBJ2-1,TGTGCCAGTAGTATCAAGGGGGGCGCCTACAATGAGCAGTTCTTC,CASSIKGGAYNEQFF
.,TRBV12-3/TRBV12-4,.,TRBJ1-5,TGTGCCAGCAGTTTTGCCAGCAATCAGCCCCAGCATTTT,CASSFASNQPQHF
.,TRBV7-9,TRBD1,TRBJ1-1,TGTGCCAGCAGCTTAGGGGACAGGACGAACACTGAAGCTTTCTTT,CASSLGDRTNTEAFF
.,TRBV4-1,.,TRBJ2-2,TGCGCCAGCAGCCCCCGAAGGGGGTACACCGGGGAGCTGTTTTTT,CASSPRRGYTGELFF
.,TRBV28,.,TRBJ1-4,TGTGCCAGCAGTTTAGGGTCGGGGTCCCCAACTAATGAAAAACTGTTTTTT,CASSLGSGSPTNEKLFF
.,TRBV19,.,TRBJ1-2,TGTGCCAGCACACCGGGCCTCTCCTCGTATGGCTACACCTTC,CASTPGLSSYGYTF
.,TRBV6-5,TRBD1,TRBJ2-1,TGTGCCAGCAGTACTGACAGGGGGCCCTACAATGAGCAGTTCTTC,CASSTDRGPYNEQFF
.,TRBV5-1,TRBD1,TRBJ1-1,TGCGCCAGCAGCGGCGGCCAGGGGGAAAAGAACACTGAAGCTTTCTTT,CASSGGQGEKNTEAFF
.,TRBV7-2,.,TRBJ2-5,TGTGCCAGCAGCTTAGTTCGGGAGACCCAGTACTTC,CASSLVRETQYF
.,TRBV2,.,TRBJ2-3,TGTGCCAGCTTGACAGTCACAGATACGCAGTATTTT,CASLTVTDTQYF
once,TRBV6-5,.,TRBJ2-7,TGTGCCAGCAGTTACTCGGGGGGCGAGCAGTACTTC,CASSYSGGEQYF
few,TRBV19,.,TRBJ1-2,TGTGCCAGTAGTCCAAGGGGGGTTGGGACCGGTAACTATGGCTACACCTTC,CASSPRGVGTGNYGYTF
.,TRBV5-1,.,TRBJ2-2,TGCGCCAGCAGCGGTTTGAACGGGGGCGCCGGGGAGCTGTTTTTT,CASSGLNGGAGELFF
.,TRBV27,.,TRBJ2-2,TGTGCCAGCAGTTACCACACCGGGGAGCTGTTTTTT,CASSYHTGELFF
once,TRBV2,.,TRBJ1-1,TGTGCCAGCAGCGCAAGGGCGGGTACGAACACTGAAGCTTTCTTT,CASSARAGTNTEAFF
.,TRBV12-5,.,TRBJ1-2,TGTGCTAGTGGTTTGTCTGGTCGTAGCTACACCTTC,CASGLSGRSYTF
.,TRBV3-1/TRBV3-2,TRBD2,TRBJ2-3,TGTGCCAGCAGCCACGGGGGGTTTCCAGATACGCAGTATTTT,CASSHGGFPDTQYF
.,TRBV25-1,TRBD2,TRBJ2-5,TGTGCCAGCAGTCCAGAGGGACTAGCGGGGGGAGGAGAGACCCAGTACTTC,CASSPEGLAGGGETQYF
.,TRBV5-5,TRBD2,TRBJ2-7,TGTGCCAGCAGCCTCGGGACTAGCCTAATCTACGAGCAGTACTTC,CASSLGTSLIYEQYF
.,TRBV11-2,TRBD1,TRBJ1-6,TGTGCCAGCAGCTACAGGGGCCTCTTGGGTAATTCACCCCTCCACTTT,CASSYRGLLGNSPLHF
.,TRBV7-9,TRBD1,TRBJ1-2,TGTGCCAGCAGCTTGACGACAGGGGGCAGCTATGGCTACACCTTC,CASSLTTGGSYGYTF
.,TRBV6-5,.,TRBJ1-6,TGTGCCAGCAGTTACTCCGAGGCAGGAGCTAATTCACCCCTCCACTTT,CASSYSEAGANSPLHF
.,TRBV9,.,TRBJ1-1,TGTGCCAGCAGCGTAGGTCAGCAAAACACTGAAGCTTTCTTT,CASSVGQQNTEAFF
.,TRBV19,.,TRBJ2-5,TGTGCCAGTAGTACCTCCGGTAGAGGGGAGACCCAGTACTTC,CASSTSGRGETQYF
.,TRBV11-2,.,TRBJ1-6,TGTGCCAGCAGCTTTCCGGAACTGAGATCCTCACCCCTCCACTTT,CASSFPELRSSPLHF
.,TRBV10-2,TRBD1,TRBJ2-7,TGCGCCAGCAGCGGACAGGCCTTCGAGCAGTACTTC,CASSGQAFEQYF
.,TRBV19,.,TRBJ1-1,TGTGCCAGTACTCCCCCCGGGTCAGGGACGGGAGCTTTCTTT,CASTPPGSGTGAFF
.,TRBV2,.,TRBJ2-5,TGTGCCAGCGGCCGGGAAAAAGGGAAGACCCAGTACTTC,CASGREKGKTQYF
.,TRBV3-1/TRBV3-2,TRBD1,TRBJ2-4,TGTGCCAGCAGCCCGTACAGGGGGAATGAAAACATTCAGTACTTC,CASSPYRGNENIQYF
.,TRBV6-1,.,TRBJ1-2,TGTGCCAGCAGTGAAGCTGGAGGGGGCTATGGCTACACCTTC,CASSEAGGGYGYTF
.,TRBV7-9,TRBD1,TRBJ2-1,TGTGCCAGCAGCTTCGACAGGGTCAATGAGCAGTTCTTC,CASSFDRVNEQFF
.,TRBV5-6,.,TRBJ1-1,TGTGCCAGCAGCTTCTCAAGTAACACTGAAGCTTTCTTT,CASSFSSNTEAFF
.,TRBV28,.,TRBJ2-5,TGTGCCAGCAGTTTCCCCGCTAAGGCAGGGCAAGAGACCCAGTACTTC,CASSFPAKAGQETQYF
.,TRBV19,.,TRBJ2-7,TGTGCCAGTAGTTCCCCGGGACTGAAATACGAGCAGTACTTC,CASSSPGLKYEQYF
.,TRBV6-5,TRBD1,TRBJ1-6,TGTGCCAGCACGAGGGGGCAGGGTTCACCCCTCCACTTT,CASTRGQGSPLHF
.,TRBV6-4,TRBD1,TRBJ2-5,TGTGCCGACCGGACAGGGTATGAAGAGACCCAGTACTTC,CADRTGYEETQYF
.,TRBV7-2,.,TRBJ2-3,TGTGCCAGCAGCTTAACTGGGGGCACAGATACGCAGTATTTT,CASSLTGGTDTQYF
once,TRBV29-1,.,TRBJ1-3,TGCAGCGCACATACAGGTTCTGGAAACACCATATATTTT,CSAHTGSGNTIYF
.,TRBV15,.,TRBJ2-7,TGTGCCACCAGCAGAGATCCCGGCCCAGGGGCCTTCGGCGAGCAGTACTTC,CATSRDPGPGAFGEQYF
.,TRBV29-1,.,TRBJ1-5,TGCAGCGTTGAGGGACCCGTGGGTCAGCCCCAGCATTTT,CSVEGPVGQPQHF
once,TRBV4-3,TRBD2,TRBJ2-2,TGCGCCAGCAGCCGCCTTGCGGGGGGGAACACCGGGGAGCTGTTTTTT,CASSRLAGGNTGELFF
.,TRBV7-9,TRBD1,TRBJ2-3,TGTGCCAGCAGCTTCGGACAGGTGTTAGGAGGTACGCAGTATTTT,CASSFGQVLGGTQYF
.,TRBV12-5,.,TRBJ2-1,TGTGCTAGTGCCACGGGTGGGACACGTTACAATGAGCAGTTCTTC,CASATGGTRYNEQFF
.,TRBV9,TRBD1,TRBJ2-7,TGTGCCAGCAGCTTAACGGGACAGCCCTACGAGCAGTACTTC,CASSLTGQPYEQYF
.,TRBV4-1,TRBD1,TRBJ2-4,TGCGCCAGCAGCCAAGATCACAGGGGCGCCAAAAACATTCAGTACTTC,CASSQDHRGAKNIQYF
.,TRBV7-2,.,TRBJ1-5,TGTGCCAGCAGCATACAGGGCCGTCAGCCCCAGCATTTT,CASSIQGRQPQHF
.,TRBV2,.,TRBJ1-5,TGTGCCAGCAGTTTAGACACCGATCAGCCCCAGCATTTT,CASSLDTDQPQHF